This is a list of T cell receptor beta chains from one sample in a study of beta chain features in type 1 diabetes. Sequencing was performed with immunoSEQ multiplex PCR; in TCRdb, only in-frame clones are kept and a portion is missing. Of tens of thousands of clones in the sample, 30% to 35% were seen once. Sequences were obtained from stem cell memory CD4+ T cells from blood. The receptors stem from a woman between 18 and 30 years old in good health. Each CDR3 is given with its conserved first and last residue. D genes are given only for firm matches. Clone size is shown for a subset of rows, as once, few, many or a class of expanded clone.

j_gene: TRBJ2-7; abundance: few; v_gene: TRBV29-1; d_gene: TRBD2; len: 13; CDR3aa: CSGSGGLGHEQYF; CDR3nt: TGCAGCGGCTCGGGGGGGCTTGGTCACGAGCAGTACTTC
j_gene: TRBJ2-7; abundance: few; v_gene: TRBV6-1; d_gene: NA; len: 13; CDR3aa: CASSRSGVNEQYF; CDR3nt: TGTGCCAGCAGCAGGTCGGGAGTGAACGAGCAGTACTTC
j_gene: TRBJ1-5; abundance: few; v_gene: TRBV5-1; d_gene: NA; len: 14; CDR3aa: CASSLTSGNQPQHF; CDR3nt: TGCGCCAGCAGCTTAACATCCGGCAATCAGCCCCAGCATTTT
j_gene: TRBJ2-1; abundance: few; v_gene: TRBV6-6; d_gene: TRBD1; len: 15; CDR3aa: CASSFQGQGSGEQFF; CDR3nt: TGTGCCAGCTCCTTCCAGGGACAGGGGTCAGGGGAGCAGTTCTTC
j_gene: TRBJ1-1; abundance: NA; v_gene: TRBV29-1; d_gene: NA; len: 15; CDR3aa: CSVEGVGGAYTEAFF; CDR3nt: TGCAGCGTTGAAGGAGTGGGGGGTGCGTACACTGAAGCTTTCTTT
j_gene: TRBJ1-2; abundance: NA; v_gene: TRBV7-8; d_gene: NA; len: 13; CDR3aa: CASSLAGEYGYTF; CDR3nt: TGTGCCAGCAGCTTAGCCGGGGAGTATGGCTACACCTTC
j_gene: TRBJ2-7; abundance: NA; v_gene: TRBV18; d_gene: TRBD1; len: 13; CDR3aa: CASSRIQGGEQYF; CDR3nt: TGTGCCAGCTCGAGGATACAGGGGGGCGAGCAGTACTTC
j_gene: TRBJ2-1; abundance: NA; v_gene: TRBV7-3; d_gene: TRBD2; len: 15; CDR3aa: CASSSQRGGFDEQFF; CDR3nt: TGTGCCAGCAGCTCCCAGCGGGGAGGCTTCGATGAGCAGTTCTTC
j_gene: TRBJ2-3; abundance: NA; v_gene: TRBV10-3; d_gene: NA; len: 13; CDR3aa: CAISESGEDTQYF; CDR3nt: TGTGCCATCAGTGAGTCAGGGGAAGATACGCAGTATTTT
j_gene: TRBJ2-7; abundance: few; v_gene: TRBV7-2; d_gene: TRBD1; len: 15; CDR3aa: CASSLVGQGTYEQYF; CDR3nt: TGTGCCAGCAGCTTAGTGGGACAGGGGACATACGAGCAGTACTTC
j_gene: TRBJ1-1; abundance: once; v_gene: TRBV5-6; d_gene: TRBD1; len: 18; CDR3aa: CASSYRGPRFFSSTEAFF; CDR3nt: TGTGCCAGCAGCTACAGGGGGCCGCGATTCTTCTCGAGCACTGAAGCTTTCTTT
j_gene: TRBJ1-2; abundance: NA; v_gene: TRBV11-2; d_gene: TRBD1; len: 15; CDR3aa: CASSRTDGTAYGYTF; CDR3nt: TGTGCCAGCAGCCGCACCGACGGGACAGCCTATGGCTACACCTTC
j_gene: TRBJ2-5; abundance: NA; v_gene: TRBV7-2; d_gene: TRBD2; len: 16; CDR3aa: CASSPNGLAGKETQYF; CDR3nt: TGTGCCAGCAGCCCGAACGGACTAGCGGGGAAAGAGACCCAGTACTTC
j_gene: TRBJ2-6; abundance: few; v_gene: TRBV6-6; d_gene: NA; len: 13; CDR3aa: CASFQGGANVLTF; CDR3nt: TGTGCCAGCTTTCAGGGAGGGGCCAACGTCCTGACTTTC
j_gene: TRBJ2-5; abundance: NA; v_gene: TRBV5-1; d_gene: NA; len: 15; CDR3aa: CASSGGLPYQETQYF; CDR3nt: TGCGCCAGCAGCGGGGGACTTCCGTACCAAGAGACCCAGTACTTC
j_gene: TRBJ1-5; abundance: NA; v_gene: TRBV2; d_gene: TRBD1; len: 17; CDR3aa: CASSELVGTGMGQPQHF; CDR3nt: TGTGCCAGCAGTGAACTAGTTGGGACAGGGATGGGACAGCCCCAGCATTTT
j_gene: TRBJ2-2; abundance: NA; v_gene: TRBV30; d_gene: NA; len: 14; CDR3aa: CAWSGGRHTGELFF; CDR3nt: TGTGCCTGGAGTGGAGGCCGGCACACCGGGGAGCTGTTTTTT
j_gene: TRBJ2-2; abundance: NA; v_gene: TRBV18; d_gene: NA; len: 14; CDR3aa: CASSTPRYTGELFF; CDR3nt: TGTGCCAGCTCGACACCGCGTTACACCGGGGAGCTGTTTTTT
j_gene: TRBJ1-2; abundance: NA; v_gene: TRBV15; d_gene: NA; len: 13; CDR3aa: CATSREVHRGYTF; CDR3nt: TGTGCCACCAGCAGAGAAGTGCACAGAGGCTACACCTTC
j_gene: TRBJ1-5; abundance: NA; v_gene: TRBV6-5; d_gene: TRBD1; len: 14; CDR3aa: CASSSRQGYQPQHF; CDR3nt: TGTGCCAGCAGTTCTCGACAGGGGTATCAGCCCCAGCATTTT
j_gene: TRBJ2-5; abundance: NA; v_gene: TRBV30; d_gene: TRBD1; len: 13; CDR3aa: CAWSASGGQTQYF; CDR3nt: TGTGCCTGGAGTGCGTCAGGGGGCCAGACCCAGTACTTC
j_gene: TRBJ2-2; abundance: NA; v_gene: TRBV11-3; d_gene: TRBD2; len: 17; CDR3aa: CASSPGLAGLLDGELFF; CDR3nt: TGTGCCAGCAGCCCGGGACTAGCGGGGCTATTGGACGGGGAGCTGTTTTTT
j_gene: TRBJ1-4; abundance: NA; v_gene: TRBV7-9; d_gene: NA; len: 19; CDR3aa: CASRSLGPGFGDTNEKLFF; CDR3nt: TGTGCCAGCAGGTCTCTCGGGCCGGGGTTCGGAGATACTAATGAAAAACTGTTTTTT
j_gene: TRBJ2-7; abundance: NA; v_gene: TRBV9; d_gene: NA; len: 15; CDR3aa: CASSVAGSGPYEQYF; CDR3nt: TGTGCCAGCAGCGTAGCGGGGAGTGGGCCCTACGAGCAGTACTTC
j_gene: TRBJ2-5; abundance: few; v_gene: TRBV7-2; d_gene: TRBD2; len: 17; CDR3aa: CASSLEGLAGGPETQYF; CDR3nt: TGTGCCAGCAGCTTAGAAGGACTAGCGGGGGGGCCGGAGACCCAGTACTTC
j_gene: TRBJ2-1; abundance: NA; v_gene: TRBV2; d_gene: NA; len: 14; CDR3aa: CASGPGLAYNEQFF; CDR3nt: TGTGCCAGCGGCCCAGGGTTGGCCTACAATGAGCAGTTCTTC
j_gene: TRBJ1-6; abundance: NA; v_gene: TRBV6-6; d_gene: TRBD1; len: 15; CDR3aa: CASSSRTGNNSPLHF; CDR3nt: TGTGCCAGCAGTTCCAGGACAGGGAATAATTCACCCCTCCACTTT
j_gene: TRBJ1-1; abundance: NA; v_gene: TRBV2; d_gene: NA; len: 15; CDR3aa: CASKEGVWVGTEAFF; CDR3nt: TGTGCCAGCAAAGAAGGGGTATGGGTGGGCACTGAAGCTTTCTTT
j_gene: TRBJ2-7; abundance: NA; v_gene: TRBV5-6; d_gene: NA; len: 14; CDR3aa: CASSLVQGRDEQYF; CDR3nt: TGTGCCAGCAGCTTGGTGCAGGGTCGGGACGAGCAGTACTTC
j_gene: TRBJ2-7; abundance: few; v_gene: TRBV7-9; d_gene: NA; len: 12; CDR3aa: CASSRVVHEQYF; CDR3nt: TGTGCCAGCAGCCGAGTTGTCCACGAGCAGTACTTC
j_gene: TRBJ2-1; abundance: NA; v_gene: TRBV19; d_gene: TRBD2; len: 16; CDR3aa: CASSILAGGFYNEQFF; CDR3nt: TGTGCCAGTAGTATACTAGCGGGGGGCTTCTACAATGAGCAGTTCTTC
j_gene: TRBJ1-1; abundance: NA; v_gene: TRBV6-6; d_gene: TRBD1; len: 14; CDR3aa: CASRPGQANTEAFF; CDR3nt: TGTGCCAGCAGGCCGGGACAGGCAAACACTGAAGCTTTCTTT
j_gene: TRBJ2-5; abundance: NA; v_gene: TRBV7-9; d_gene: TRBD1; len: 14; CDR3aa: CASSFRTGQETQYF; CDR3nt: TGTGCCAGCAGTTTTCGGACAGGCCAAGAGACCCAGTACTTC
j_gene: TRBJ2-1; abundance: NA; v_gene: TRBV5-1; d_gene: TRBD2; len: 15; CDR3aa: CASSFSAGVYNEQFF; CDR3nt: TGCGCCAGCAGCTTTTCAGCGGGAGTCTACAATGAGCAGTTCTTC
j_gene: TRBJ2-3; abundance: NA; v_gene: TRBV19; d_gene: NA; len: 15; CDR3aa: CASRLGTARTDTQYF; CDR3nt: TGTGCCAGTAGGCTGGGGACTGCGAGAACAGATACGCAGTATTTT
j_gene: TRBJ2-5; abundance: NA; v_gene: TRBV4-3; d_gene: NA; len: 13; CDR3aa: CASSRDLGETQYF; CDR3nt: TGCGCCAGCAGCCGTGACCTCGGGGAGACCCAGTACTTC
j_gene: TRBJ2-5; abundance: NA; v_gene: TRBV5-1; d_gene: TRBD1; len: 14; CDR3aa: CASSLGTGRETQYF; CDR3nt: TGCGCCAGCTCTCTCGGGACAGGGAGAGAGACCCAGTACTTC
j_gene: TRBJ1-5; abundance: NA; v_gene: TRBV7-3; d_gene: NA; len: 14; CDR3aa: CASSRTPSNQPQHF; CDR3nt: TGTGCCAGCAGCCGGACACCTAGCAATCAGCCCCAGCATTTT
j_gene: TRBJ2-3; abundance: NA; v_gene: TRBV7-9; d_gene: NA; len: 16; CDR3aa: CASSLTSGPSTDTQYF; CDR3nt: TGTGCCAGCAGCTTAACAAGCGGGCCGAGCACAGATACGCAGTATTTT
j_gene: TRBJ2-7; abundance: few; v_gene: TRBV7-2; d_gene: TRBD2; len: 15; CDR3aa: CASSLAFSGEYEQYF; CDR3nt: TGTGCCAGCAGCTTAGCATTTAGCGGGGAGTACGAGCAGTACTTC
j_gene: TRBJ2-5; abundance: few; v_gene: TRBV18; d_gene: NA; len: 14; CDR3aa: CASSPGQGQETQYF; CDR3nt: TGTGCCAGCTCACCTGGTCAGGGTCAAGAGACCCAGTACTTC
j_gene: TRBJ2-7; abundance: few; v_gene: TRBV5-1; d_gene: TRBD1; len: 15; CDR3aa: CASSLGQGFSYEQYF; CDR3nt: TGCGCCAGCAGCTTGGGACAGGGATTCTCCTACGAGCAGTACTTC
j_gene: TRBJ2-1; abundance: few; v_gene: TRBV29-1; d_gene: NA; len: 14; CDR3aa: CSVEGQMRRDEQFF; CDR3nt: TGCAGCGTTGAGGGACAAATGCGGCGCGATGAGCAGTTCTTC
j_gene: TRBJ1-4; abundance: few; v_gene: TRBV4-3; d_gene: TRBD1; len: 15; CDR3aa: CASSQNRGLKEKLFF; CDR3nt: TGCGCCAGCAGCCAAAACAGGGGCCTGAAGGAAAAACTGTTTTTT
j_gene: TRBJ2-7; abundance: NA; v_gene: TRBV7-8; d_gene: NA; len: 13; CDR3aa: CASSLARTYEQYF; CDR3nt: TGTGCCAGCAGCTTAGCTCGTACCTACGAGCAGTACTTC
j_gene: TRBJ2-2; abundance: NA; v_gene: TRBV4-1; d_gene: TRBD2; len: 19; CDR3aa: CASSQDRGSGALNTGELFF; CDR3nt: TGCGCCAGCAGCCAAGATCGGGGTAGCGGGGCTTTGAACACCGGGGAGCTGTTTTTT
j_gene: TRBJ2-5; abundance: NA; v_gene: TRBV27; d_gene: NA; len: 15; CDR3aa: CASSRRVLGQETQYF; CDR3nt: TGTGCCAGCAGTCGCAGGGTCTTAGGTCAAGAGACCCAGTACTTC
j_gene: TRBJ2-5; abundance: NA; v_gene: TRBV4-2; d_gene: TRBD2; len: 18; CDR3aa: CASSRSAGGGTSQETQYF; CDR3nt: TGTGCCAGCAGCCGATCCGCGGGCGGGGGAACCTCCCAAGAGACCCAGTACTTC
j_gene: TRBJ1-5; abundance: few; v_gene: TRBV5-1; d_gene: NA; len: 15; CDR3aa: CASSPRTGVGQPQHF; CDR3nt: TGCGCCAGCAGCCCAAGGACGGGGGTTGGTCAGCCCCAGCATTTT
j_gene: TRBJ2-3; abundance: NA; v_gene: TRBV5-1; d_gene: TRBD2; len: 16; CDR3aa: CASSSSGSRGTDTQYF; CDR3nt: TGCGCCAGCAGCTCTAGCGGGAGTCGGGGCACAGATACGCAGTATTTT